A selection of T cell receptor beta chains follows, all from one sample in a study of STAT3 mutations in large granular lymphocyte leukemia. Produced via immunoSEQ multiplex PCR; TCRdb's table is partial and in-frame only. The data contain several thousand clones, more than 90% of them singletons. The sequenced sample was peripheral blood mononuclear cells. These receptors all stem from a man aged 55 to 69 with T-cell large granular lymphocyte leukemia. Some clones in this sample may be carry-over from other donors' samples. Both conserved end residues are part of each CDR3. Each record gives: clone size, J gene, D gene, V gene, CDR3 protein, CDR3 DNA. D genes are given only for firm matches. The size entry is marked missing in some rows and otherwise reads once, few, many or a size class.

size: NA
J: TRBJ1-2
D: NA
V: TRBV27
CDR3: CASSPTGPYGYTF
DNA: TGTGCCAGCAGCCCCACAGGTCCCTATGGCTACACCTTC

size: NA
J: TRBJ1-5
D: NA
V: TRBV5-6
CDR3: CASSLKGTGSNQPQHF
DNA: TGTGCCAGCAGCTTGAAAGGGACCGGGAGCAATCAGCCCCAGCATTTT

size: NA
J: TRBJ2-6
D: NA
V: TRBV5-1
CDR3: CASSFWGRESGANVLTF
DNA: TGCGCCAGCAGCTTCTGGGGTAGAGAGTCTGGGGCCAACGTCCTGACTTTC

size: NA
J: TRBJ2-7
D: NA
V: TRBV6-5
CDR3: CASSYRPAGGAEQYF
DNA: TGTGCCAGCAGTTACCGCCCGGCGGGTGGGGCGGAGCAGTACTTC

size: few
J: TRBJ2-5
D: TRBD2
V: TRBV2
CDR3: CASSGGGRGETQYF
DNA: TGTGCCAGCAGTGGAGGCGGGAGGGGGGAGACCCAGTACTTC

size: NA
J: TRBJ2-1
D: NA
V: TRBV7-9
CDR3: CASSFNYNEQFF
DNA: TGTGCCAGCAGCTTTAATTATAATGAGCAGTTCTTC

size: NA
J: TRBJ1-1
D: NA
V: TRBV6-5
CDR3: CASSYSREGLEAFF
DNA: TGTGCCAGCAGTTACTCCAGGGAAGGGCTTGAGGCTTTCTTT

size: NA
J: TRBJ1-2
D: NA
V: TRBV18
CDR3: CASSPGHNYGYTF
DNA: TGTGCCAGCTCACCGGGACACAACTATGGCTACACCTTC

size: once
J: TRBJ2-7
D: NA
V: TRBV14
CDR3: CASSQDEGWEQYF
DNA: TGTGCCAGCAGCCAAGATGAGGGTTGGGAGCAGTACTTC

size: NA
J: TRBJ2-3
D: TRBD2
V: TRBV2
CDR3: CASSARTSKADTQYF
DNA: TGTGCCAGCAGCGCCAGGACTAGTAAAGCAGATACGCAGTATTTT